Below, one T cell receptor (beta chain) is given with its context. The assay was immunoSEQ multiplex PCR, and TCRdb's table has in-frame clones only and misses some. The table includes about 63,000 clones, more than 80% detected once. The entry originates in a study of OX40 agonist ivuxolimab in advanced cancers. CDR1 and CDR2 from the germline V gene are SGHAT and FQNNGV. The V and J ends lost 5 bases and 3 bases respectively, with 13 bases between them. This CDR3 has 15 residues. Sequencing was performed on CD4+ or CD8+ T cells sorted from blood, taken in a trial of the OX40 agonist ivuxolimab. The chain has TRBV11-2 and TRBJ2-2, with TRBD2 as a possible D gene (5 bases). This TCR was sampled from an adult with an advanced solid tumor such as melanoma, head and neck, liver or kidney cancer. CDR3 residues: CASSPVGLDTGELFF. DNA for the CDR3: TGTGCCAGCAGCCCTGTAGGACTCGACACCGGGGAGCTGTTTTTT.